The 28 T cell receptor beta chains in this list originate from one sample, sequenced in a study of CD8 T cells in ankylosing spondylitis. A single record per CDR3 protein comes from TCRdb applying MiXCR to the 5' RACE reads. The sample yields some 700,000 distinct CDR3 sequences, around 19% seen once. Study findings and constraints: In ankylosing spondylitis blood, a motif of roughly eight highly homologous TCR beta variants appeared characteristic.

No cognate antigen is known for these TCRs. Sequenced: blood, either unsorted or a sorted T cell fraction (not recorded which). These TCRs come from a male donor with ankylosing spondylitis.

This clonotype has a handful of counts. The chain combines TRBV5-1 with TRBJ1-2; D ambiguous. This CDR3 has 13 residues. Trimming took 4 bases from V and 0 from J, leaving 7 bases between them. Germline loops: CDR1 SGHRS, CDR2 YFSETQ. CDR3 loop: CASSAGTNYGYTF. As DNA, the CDR3 is TGCGCCAGCAGCGCGGGGACTAACTATGGCTACACCTTC.

This clonotype was observed a handful of times. The chain recombines TRBV12-3 or TRBV12-4 with TRBJ1-4, with unresolved D. The V end lost 1 base, the J end lost 10 bases, and 10 bases lay between the germline ends. The CDR3 is 13 residues long. CDR3 nucleotides: TGTGCCAGCAGTTTAGATTCTGTTGGAAAACTGTTTTTT. It specifies CASSLDSVGKLFF.

This clonotype was recorded a few times. This rearrangement joins TRBV11-2 to TRBJ1-5; TRBD1 might be the D (5 bases). With 0 bases removed from V and 7 bases from J, the gap between germline ends came to 13 bases. The germline CDR1 and CDR2 sequences are SGHAT and FQNNGV. The CDR3 contains 15 residues. CDR3 sequence: CASSLDGGRDQPQHF. In nucleotides, the CDR3 is TGTGCCAGCAGCTTAGATGGTGGCCGGGACCAGCCCCAGCATTTT.

V and J are TRBV9 and TRBJ2-5; TRBD2 matches at 8 bases. CDR1 is SGDLS, CDR2 YYNGEE, per germline. J lost 2 bases, V lost 2 bases, and 14 bases had no gene match. This CDR3 comprises 18 residues. DNA for the CDR3: TGTGCCAGCAGCGTCGAGGGACTAGTGGGACTGGGACAAGAGACCCAGTACTTC. Its translation: CASSVEGLVGLGQETQYF.

This clonotype appeared a few times. V usage is TRBV5-1 and J usage is TRBJ2-7; 7 bases fit TRBD1. The CDR3 loop spans 14 amino acids. J was trimmed by 1 base and V by 4 bases; bases with no gene match: 5. Germline V gene sequence: CDR1 SGHRS, CDR2 YFSETQ. The CDR3 nucleotides read TGCGCCAGCAGCAGGGACAGCGAATCCTACGAGCAGTACTTC. It specifies CASSRDSESYEQYF. The variable domain in full, completed from reference TRBV5-1 and TRBJ2-7, reads KAGVTQTPRYLIKTRGQQVTLSCSPISGHRSVSWYQQTPGQGLQFLFEYFSETQRNKGNFPGRFSGRQFSNSRSEMNVSTLELGDSALYLCASSRDSESYEQYFGPGTRLTVT.

The chain employs TRBV12-3 or TRBV12-4 and TRBJ2-1; D is possibly TRBD1 (6 bases). This CDR3 contains 11 residues. Trimming left V 8 bases short and J 13 bases short, with 15 bases between. The CDR3: CASRTGTAQFF. CDR3 sequence (DNA): TGTGCCAGCCGAACAGGGACGGCACAGTTCTTC.

This clonotype has just a few counts. The chain uses TRBV12-3 or TRBV12-4 and TRBJ2-4, with 14 bases identical to TRBD2. This CDR3 region has 17 residues. With V trimmed by 5 bases and J by 0 bases, 3 bases remained unmatched. The CDR3 DNA reads as TGTGCCAGCAGTGGACTAGCGGGGGGTCTAGCCAAAAACATTCAGTACTTC. Its protein is CASSGLAGGLAKNIQYF.

The chain combines TRBV9 with TRBJ1-2, with no clear D. Germline loops: CDR1 SGDLS, CDR2 YYNGEE. Trimming left V 0 bases short and J 2 bases short, with 11 bases between. This CDR3 contains 15 residues. This chain's CDR3 is CASSVGTAYNYGYTF. The CDR3 coding sequence is TGTGCCAGCAGCGTAGGTACAGCTTACAACTATGGCTACACCTTC.

This clonotype was picked up a small number of times. The V gene is TRBV3-1, the J gene TRBJ2-1, with D maybe TRBD2 (6 bases). The length of the CDR3 is 14 residues. The germline V gene has CDR1 LGHDT and CDR2 YNNKEL (reference sequence). V lost 4 bases to trimming and J lost 0 bases, with 7 bases between them. In DNA, the CDR3 is TGTGCCAGCAGCCCGCGGGACTCCTACAATGAGCAGTTCTTC. Amino acid sequence: CASSPRDSYNEQFF.

This clonotype has only a few counts. The gene calls are TRBV5-1 and TRBJ2-5; 15 nucleotides agree with TRBD2. J lost 5 bases, V lost 3 bases, and 5 bases had no gene match. CDR1 is SGHRS and CDR2 is YFSETQ in the germline V gene. The CDR3 runs to 16 residues. The CDR3 here is CASSSGLAGGMETQYF. The DNA of the CDR3 is TGCGCCAGCAGCTCCGGACTAGCGGGGGGGATGGAGACCCAGTACTTC. Filled out from reference TRBV5-1 and TRBJ2-5, the complete variable domain reads KAGVTQTPRYLIKTRGQQVTLSCSPISGHRSVSWYQQTPGQGLQFLFEYFSETQRNKGNFPGRFSGRQFSNSRSEMNVSTLELGDSALYLCASSSGLAGGMETQYFGPGTRLLVL.

This clonotype occurred a few times. The genes are TRBV5-1 and TRBJ2-7, with no clear D. There are 13 residues in the CDR3. V was trimmed by 1 base and J by 6 bases, leaving 11 bases between them. CDR1 and CDR2 from the germline V gene are SGHRS and YFSETQ. CDR3 region: CASSLHPSGEQYF. As DNA, the CDR3 is TGCGCCAGCAGCTTGCACCCATCGGGCGAGCAGTACTTC. Variable domain in full (rest from reference TRBV5-1 and TRBJ2-7): KAGVTQTPRYLIKTRGQQVTLSCSPISGHRSVSWYQQTPGQGLQFLFEYFSETQRNKGNFPGRFSGRQFSNSRSEMNVSTLELGDSALYLCASSLHPSGEQYFGPGTRLTVT.

This clonotype was seen many times. The chain couples TRBV10-3 to TRBJ1-6; D possibly corresponds to TRBD1 (5 bases). The length of the CDR3 is 15 residues. V was shortened by 5 bases and J by 8 bases, with 16 bases between the two germline ends. The germline V gene encodes CDR1 ENHRY and CDR2 SYGVKD. In DNA, the CDR3 is TGTGCCATCAGTTTAGACAGCCTCCCCCATTCACCCCTCCACTTT. Its translation: CAISLDSLPHSPLHF.

This clonotype was picked up many times. The genes are TRBV12-3 or TRBV12-4 and TRBJ2-7, with 8 nucleotides matching TRBD1. The CDR3 contains 11 residues. The trim removed 5 bases at V and 13 bases at J, leaving 7 bases unmatched. The CDR3 nucleotides are TGTGCCAGCAGTCCCGGACAGGGTCATTACTTC. Its protein is CASSPGQGHYF.

The sample holds a few counts of this clonotype. This sequence joins TRBV29-1 and TRBJ2-7; 7 bases are shared with TRBD1. The CDR3 sequence is 16 residues long. Unmatched junction bases numbered 13, after V lost 1 base and J lost 4 bases. The V gene's germline CDR1 is SQVTM and CDR2 ANQGSEA. The CDR3 nucleotides are TGCAGCGTTGAAGGAATGAGGGGGCGTTCAGGGTACGAGCAGTACTTC. Translating it yields CSVEGMRGRSGYEQYF.

The chain couples TRBV4-1 to TRBJ2-3; no firm D call. This CDR3 has 16 amino acids. CDR1 and CDR2 (germline): MGHRA, YSYEKL. With 0 bases removed from V and 0 bases from J, the gap between germline ends came to 10 bases. The CDR3 region has the DNA TGCGCCAGCAGCCAAGATGGCAGGAGTAGCACAGATACGCAGTATTTT. Its protein is CASSQDGRSSTDTQYF.

The table lists this clonotype with a few counts. This chain joins TRBV7-8 and TRBJ2-7; 9 nucleotides agree with TRBD1. Germline lookup yields CDR1 SGHVS and CDR2 FQNEAQ. The CDR3 loop spans 15 amino acids. The V segment lost 4 bases and the J segment 12 bases; nucleotides outside the gene matches: 16. The CDR3 spells CASSSPGTGFGRSYF. The CDR3 DNA is TGTGCCAGCAGCTCCCCCGGGACAGGGTTTGGTCGGTCGTACTTC.

This clonotype was seen a few times. The chain has TRBV18 and TRBJ2-2; a weak D match, TRBD1 (5 bases). This CDR3 region has 15 residues. Per the germline V gene, CDR1 is KGHSH and CDR2 is LQKENI. V was shortened by 0 bases and J by 3 bases, with 8 bases between the two germline ends. DNA for the CDR3: TGTGCCAGCTCACCACCTAGGACATACACCGGGGAGCTGTTTTTT. Protein product: CASSPPRTYTGELFF.

The chain recombines TRBV29-1 with TRBJ1-2, with TRBD1 matching 7 bases. CDR3 length equals 13 residues. Looked up from germline, CDR1 is SQVTM and CDR2 is ANQGSEA. V dropped 6 bases and J dropped 6; count of bases not matched to a gene: 10. The CDR3 loop reads CSVGTEQRNGYTF. CDR3 bases: TGCAGCGTGGGGACAGAGCAGCGGAATGGCTACACCTTC.

The chain uses TRBV14 and TRBJ2-1; a possible D gene is TRBD1 (6 bases). The CDR3 is 16 amino acids. The ends were cut back, 4 bases at V and 4 bases at J, with 17 bases in the middle. From germline, CDR1 is SGHDN and CDR2 FVKESK. Here the CDR3 DNA reads TGTGCCAGCAGCCCACAGGGAATGAGGAGGTACAATGAGCAGTTCTTC. It encodes CASSPQGMRRYNEQFF.

V usage is TRBV27 and J usage is TRBJ2-7; tentative D call: TRBD1 (5 bases). The germline V gene has CDR1 MNHEY and CDR2 SMNVEV (reference sequence). The CDR3 length is 17 residues. The V end lost 2 bases, the J end lost 0 bases, and 17 bases lay between the germline ends. CDR3 sequence: CASSLRLRASSSYEQYF. CDR3 DNA: TGTGCCAGCAGTTTACGGCTCAGGGCTTCCAGCTCCTACGAGCAGTACTTC.

The rearrangement joins TRBV27 to TRBJ2-1, with 12 bases identical to TRBD2. Looked up from germline, CDR1 is MNHEY and CDR2 is SMNVEV (reference sequence). With V trimmed by 5 bases and J by 8 bases, 10 bases remained unmatched. The CDR3 loop spans 16 amino acids. The CDR3 protein is CASSAGLAGGRYEQFF. DNA of the CDR3: TGTGCCAGCAGTGCGGGACTAGCGGGTGGTCGGTATGAGCAGTTCTTC.

The J gene is TRBJ2-1, the V gene TRBV6-1, with D possibly matching TRBD2 (5 bases). There are 15 residues in the CDR3. CDR1 and CDR2 (germline): MNHNS, SASEGT. Trimming took off 6 bases at V and 5 bases at J, with 17 bases between the two ends. CDR3 region: CASSPPGRYNNEQFF. For the CDR3, the DNA is TGTGCCAGCAGCCCCCCGGGGAGATATAACAATGAGCAGTTCTTC.

The chain employs TRBV20-1 and TRBJ2-7; no clear D. Trimming cost V 3 bases and J 2 bases, with 17 bases left between them. CDR3 length: 15 residues. CDR1 DFQATT and CDR2 SNEGSKA come from the germline V gene (reference sequence). The CDR3 nucleotides read TGCAGTGCTAGTGCCTGGGCCCTATTGACCTACGAGCAGTACTTC. Translation: CSASAWALLTYEQYF.

This clonotype was found a few times. The chain is built from TRBV2 and TRBJ1-6, with 8 bases lining up with TRBD1. This CDR3 is 15 amino acids long. Germline assignment: CDR1 SNHLY and CDR2 FYNNEI. V dropped 6 bases and J dropped 4; count of bases not matched to a gene: 5. CDR3 sequence reads: CASSTQGGYNSPLHF. The CDR3 DNA sequence: TGTGCCAGCAGCACACAGGGGGGTTATAATTCACCCCTCCACTTT.

A few counts support this clonotype. V gene TRBV7-9 combines with J gene TRBJ2-1, with TRBD2 as a possible D gene (5 bases). Germline V CDR1 and CDR2: SEHNR, FQNEAQ (reference sequence). V shed 5 bases and J shed 7 bases, with 18 bases lying between them. The CDR3 has 15 amino acids. CDR3: CASSQDGSGGNEQFF. The CDR3 DNA sequence: TGTGCCAGCAGCCAAGACGGTTCTGGAGGTAATGAGCAGTTCTTC.

This chain joins TRBV15 and TRBJ1-2; D is possibly TRBD1 (6 bases). In germline, CDR1 is LNHNV, CDR2 YYDKDF (reference sequence). The CDR3 spans 16 residues. V lost 0 bases to trimming and J lost 0 bases, with 11 bases between them. The CDR3 reads CATSRDVGQTNYGYTF. The CDR3 bases are TGTGCCACCAGCAGAGATGTCGGACAGACTAACTATGGCTACACCTTC.

This clonotype was seen a few times. CDR3 region: CASSPQGGAYSTIYF. DNA for the CDR3: TGTGCCAGCAGTCCGCAGGGCGGGGCGTATAGCACCATATATTTT. The chain carries TRBV12-3 or TRBV12-4 and TRBJ1-3; possibly TRBD1 for D (5 bases). Trimming pared 5 bases from V and 9 bases from J, leaving 20 bases between. The length of the CDR3 is 15 residues.

The V call is TRBV24-1, the J call TRBJ2-1, with 7 positions matching TRBD2. Germline values: CDR1 KGHDR, CDR2 SFDVKD. The CDR3 runs 14 residues. After removal of 10 bases from V and 6 bases from J, the junction contained 11 bases not matched to a gene. The CDR3 DNA reads as TGTGCCACGTCAAAACGGGAGGCTTTCAATGAGCAGTTCTTC. It specifies CATSKREAFNEQFF.